Here is one TCR beta chain with its context. Trimming left V 3 bases short and J 5 bases short, with 11 bases between. The CDR3 is 14 residues long. Germline V CDR1 and CDR2: LNHDA, SQIVND (reference sequence). The data belong to a study of OX40 agonist ivuxolimab in advanced cancers. Clones were sequenced by immunoSEQ multiplex PCR, and TCRdb holds only the in-frame ones, with some missing. The table lists tens of thousands of clones, more than 75% of them singletons. This sequence originates from an adult with an advanced solid tumor such as melanoma, head and neck, liver or kidney cancer. The chain combines TRBV19 with TRBJ1-5; no clear D gene. The sequencing used CD4+ or CD8+ T cells sorted from blood, collected in a trial of the OX40 agonist ivuxolimab. The CDR3 coding sequence is TGTGCCAGTAGTATTCCGGACGGTTATCAGCCCCAGCATTTT. Residues: CASSIPDGYQPQHF.